What follows are 27 T cell receptor beta chains derived from one specimen sequenced in a study of breast tumors, draining lymph nodes, adjacent tissues. TCRdb reanalysed the multiplex PCR reads using MiXCR and keeps one entry per CDR3 protein. This sample has around 25,000 distinct CDR3 sequences, with about 24% found just once. The sequencing sample was made of breast tumor tissue. The receptors were gathered from a female donor with breast cancer. Some clones in this sample may be carry-over from other donors' samples.

This clonotype was counted many times. The chain recombines TRBV2 with TRBJ2-3; 10 bases map to TRBD2. Per germline, CDR1 SNHLY and CDR2 FYNNEI. V was clipped by 8 bases and J by 14 bases; unmatched bases: 10. CDR3 length equals 12 residues. The DNA of the CDR3 is TGTGCCAGCTCCGGGACTAGCGAGAGAAGGTATTTT. Amino acid sequence: CASSGTSERRYF.

This clonotype showed up many times. This rearrangement joins TRBV9 to TRBJ2-3, with D possibly TRBD2 on 5 matching bases. Germline lookup yields CDR1 SGDLS and CDR2 YYNGEE. Trimming removed 3 bases at V and 5 bases at J, with 22 bases between. The CDR3 spans 17 residues. The chain's CDR3 is CASSAQLRAKLGDTQYF. The CDR3 DNA reads as TGTGCCAGCAGCGCCCAGTTGAGGGCTAAACTGGGAGATACGCAGTATTTT.

For this clonotype: With a much larger clone just one base away, this may be a read error. The chain couples TRBV29-1 to TRBJ1-1, with D uncertain. Germline V gene lookup returns CDR1 SQVTM and CDR2 ANQGSEA. The CDR3 contains 12 residues. For the CDR3, the DNA is TGCAGCGTTGAAGGACCAAACACTGAAGCTTCCTTT. Residues: CSVEGPNTEASF. The variable domain in full, completed from reference TRBV29-1 and TRBJ1-1, reads SAVISQKPSRDICQRGTSLTIQCQVDSQVTMMFWYRQQPGQSLTLIATANQGSEATYESGFVIDKFPISRPNLTFSTLTVSNMSPEDSSIYLCSVEGPNTEASFGQGTRLTVV.

This clonotype was counted ten times or more. V and J are TRBV12-3 or TRBV12-4 and TRBJ2-2; 7 positions agree with TRBD1. The CDR3 extends over 15 amino acids. The J segment lost 1 base and the V segment lost 5 bases, leaving 4 bases of the junction unmatched. CDR3 nucleotide sequence: TGTGCCAGCAGTCCCTGGGACAGGAACACCGGGGAGCTGTTTTTT. Its protein is CASSPWDRNTGELFF.

The table lists this clonotype with a few counts. The chain joins TRBV28 to TRBJ2-1; D is perhaps TRBD1 (5 bases). V lost 3 bases and J lost 9, with 15 bases in between. Germline V CDR1 and CDR2: MDHEN, SYDVKM. The CDR3 sequence is 14 residues long. This CDR3 reads CASSFLTFRAEQFF. The DNA of the CDR3 is TGTGCCAGCAGTTTTTTGACGTTCAGGGCTGAGCAGTTCTTC.

This clonotype is termed medium-sized. This chain's CDR3 is CASSLARGSSYEQYF. The CDR3 region has the DNA TGTGCCAGCAGCTTAGCGCGGGGGAGCTCCTACGAGCAGTACTTC. The V gene is TRBV7-2, the J gene TRBJ2-7; 7 nucleotides line up with TRBD2. Germline loops: CDR1 SGHTA, CDR2 FQGNSA. The V gene end was trimmed by 0 bases and the J gene end by 0 bases; junction bases not matched to a gene: 2. The CDR3 sequence is 15 residues long.

Only a few counts were recorded for this clonotype. The chain recombines TRBV11-2 with TRBJ2-5; 10 bases align to TRBD2. Germline trimming cut 3 bases from V and 7 bases from J; bases unmatched to any gene: 5. Germline V gene data show CDR1 as SGHAT and CDR2 as FQNNGV. The CDR3 totals 14 residues. CDR3 bases: TGTGCCAGCAGCTTCGGGGCTAGCGGGAGGACCCAGTACTTC. Translating it yields CASSFGASGRTQYF.

Relative to its sample, this clonotype is medium-sized. V usage is TRBV29-1 and J usage is TRBJ2-7, with 8 bases lining up with TRBD1. The CDR3 has 13 residues. The junction had 9 bases not matched to a gene; V was cut back by 6 bases and J by 5 bases. The V gene's germline CDR1 is SQVTM and CDR2 ANQGSEA. This CDR3 is CSVRTGSEDEQYF. CDR3 in DNA: TGCAGCGTGAGGACAGGGTCTGAGGACGAGCAGTACTTC.

The table lists this clonotype with many counts. The rearrangement joins TRBV12-3 or TRBV12-4 to TRBJ2-6; no firm D call. The CDR3 totals 13 residues. V lost 5 bases and J 0 bases, leaving 2 bases between the germline ends. The CDR3 region is CASSTSGANVLTF. CDR3 bases: TGTGCCAGCAGTACCTCTGGGGCCAACGTCCTGACTTTC.

The table lists this clonotype with many counts. J is TRBJ2-1 and V is TRBV6-6; TRBD1 matches at 10 bases. CDR1 and CDR2 (germline): MNHNY, SVGAGI (reference sequence). V dropped 4 bases and J dropped 8; count of bases not matched to a gene: 11. The CDR3 totals 16 residues. CDR3 bases: TGTGCCAGCAGTTCCACCCCGGACAGGGGGAGGGATGAGCAGTTCTTC. Its protein is CASSSTPDRGRDEQFF.

The V and J genes are TRBV5-1 and TRBJ2-1; 10 nucleotides match TRBD1. Germline-derived CDR1 and CDR2 are SGHRS and YFSETQ. The CDR3 extends over 14 amino acids. V was clipped by 8 bases and J by 2 bases; unmatched bases: 4. CDR3 in amino acids: CASGTGDAYNEQFF. The CDR3 bases are TGCGCCAGTGGGACAGGGGACGCCTACAATGAGCAGTTCTTC.

This clonotype was recorded at least ten times. This chain connects TRBV12-3 or TRBV12-4 to TRBJ2-5; 11 positions agree with TRBD2. This CDR3 contains 19 residues. Trimming took 5 bases from V and 2 from J; bases not matched to a gene: 16. CDR3 in DNA: TGTGCCAGCAGTACCACCGGGGTAGCGGGAGGGCCTGAACAAGAGACCCAGTACTTC. Its translation: CASSTTGVAGGPEQETQYF.

The rearrangement uses TRBV24-1 and TRBJ1-3, with 7 positions matching TRBD1. The CDR3 loop spans 13 amino acids. V lost 9 bases to trimming and J lost 3 bases; unmatched junction nucleotides: 4. CDR1 is KGHDR and CDR2 is SFDVKD in the germline V gene. CDR3 protein: CATQQGFGNTIYF. As DNA, the CDR3 is TGTGCCACCCAACAGGGGTTTGGAAACACCATATATTTT.

The chain links TRBV10-1 to TRBJ2-1, with TRBD2 matching 14 bases. There are 17 residues in the CDR3. Germline V gene data show CDR1 as WNHNN and CDR2 as SYGVQD (reference sequence). V lost 3 bases to trimming and J lost 8 bases; unmatched junction nucleotides: 9. The CDR3 DNA is TGCGCCAGCAGTGACCCCCGACTAGCGGGAGGGCTCGATGAGCAGTTCTTC. This translates into CASSDPRLAGGLDEQFF.

The sample holds many counts of this clonotype. The chain joins TRBV5-1 to TRBJ2-3; the D gene is possibly TRBD1 (6 bases). Germline V gene lookup returns CDR1 SGHRS and CDR2 YFSETQ. This CDR3 is built from 14 residues. The V gene lost 5 bases and the J gene lost 5 bases, with 15 bases spanning the gap. This CDR3 reads CASRQGIGLDTQYF. CDR3 DNA: TGCGCCAGCAGACAGGGTATTGGGTTAGATACGCAGTATTTT. The whole variable domain, remainder taken from reference TRBV5-1 and TRBJ2-3, is KAGVTQTPRYLIKTRGQQVTLSCSPISGHRSVSWYQQTPGQGLQFLFEYFSETQRNKGNFPGRFSGRQFSNSRSEMNVSTLELGDSALYLCASRQGIGLDTQYFGPGTRLTVL.

This clonotype was seen repeatedly, ten times or more. The V gene is TRBV10-3, the J gene TRBJ2-7; TRBD2 matches at 8 bases. Trimming cost V 10 bases and J 2 bases; bases outside gene matches: 10. Germline V gene data show CDR1 as ENHRY and CDR2 as SYGVKD. The CDR3 totals 14 residues. DNA of the CDR3: TGTGCCACCCGCCCAGCGGGAGATACCTACGAGCAGTACTTC. It yields the protein CATRPAGDTYEQYF.

V and J are TRBV7-8 and TRBJ2-3; no clear D gene. Trimming shortened V by 2 bases and J by 2 bases, and 8 bases separated the two germline ends. Germline CDR1 reads SGHVS; CDR2 reads FQNEAQ. This CDR3 has 14 residues. The chain's CDR3 is CASSLILNTDTQYF. CDR3 nucleotide sequence: TGTGCCAGCAGCTTAATTTTGAACACAGATACGCAGTATTTT.

This clonotype was counted ten times or more. This sequence joins TRBV20-1 and TRBJ1-2; 7 bases match TRBD1. This CDR3 has 15 amino acids. Germline V gene sequence: CDR1 DFQATT, CDR2 SNEGSKA (reference sequence). The junction had 15 bases not matched to a gene; V was cut back by 3 bases and J by 8 bases. CDR3 sequence: CSASEPPDRAGGYTF. The CDR3 region has the DNA TGCAGTGCTAGTGAACCTCCAGACAGGGCAGGCGGCTACACCTTC.

As for this clonotype: A much larger clone lies one base from this, so it may be a read error. This likely comes from a read error, as the CDR3 has no conserved phenylalanine or tryptophan at its end. The rearrangement uses TRBV28 and TRBJ1-5; possible D gene TRBD1, 5 bases. Per germline, CDR1 MDHEN and CDR2 SYDVKM. The CDR3 contains 13 residues. Trimming shortened V by 7 bases and J by 12 bases, and 19 bases separated the two germline ends. CDR3 DNA: TGTGCCAGCATTGGGGACCTCTCTTTACTCCAGCATCTT. Its translation is CASIGDLSLLQHL.

This clonotype was seen at least ten times. The CDR3 nucleotides are TGTGCCAGTAGCCGACTAGCGGGAGGCTACGAGCAGTACTTC. Translated: CASSRLAGGYEQYF. V gene TRBV19 combines with J gene TRBJ2-7; TRBD2 matches at 13 bases. V lost 6 bases to trimming and J lost 3 bases; unmatched junction nucleotides: 2. Germline V gene lookup returns CDR1 LNHDA and CDR2 SQIVND (reference sequence). The CDR3 contains 14 residues.

The chain combines TRBV5-1 with TRBJ1-1, with TRBD1 matching over 9 bases. Trimming cost V 4 bases and J 5 bases; bases outside gene matches: 3. Germline V gives CDR1 SGHRS, CDR2 YFSETQ. CDR3 length equals 13 residues. The CDR3 bases are TGCGCCAGCAGCACGGACAGGGGTACTGAAGCTTTCTTT. It translates to CASSTDRGTEAFF.

This clonotype is medium-sized (0.01 to 0.1%) by share. The chain links TRBV6-2 or TRBV6-3 to TRBJ1-2, with a weak D call TRBD1 (6 bases). Germline lookup yields CDR1 MNHEY and CDR2 SVGEGT. The CDR3 has 15 residues. V dropped 0 bases and J dropped 7 bases, with 15 bases sitting between them. CDR3 sequence reads: CASSYSWDKRAGYTF. The CDR3 coding sequence is TGTGCCAGCAGTTACTCGTGGGACAAGCGAGCTGGCTACACCTTC.

As concerns this clonotype: A read error may be the cause here, since a much bigger clone is one base away. The rearrangement links TRBV3-1 to TRBJ2-7; D is perhaps TRBD1 (6 bases). V dropped 2 bases and J dropped 5 bases, with 13 bases sitting between them. The germline CDR1 and CDR2 sequences are LGHDT and YNNKEL (reference sequence). This CDR3 spans 14 amino acids. The chain's CDR3 is CASSQTGFGNEQYF. CDR3 nucleotide sequence: TGTGCCAGCAGCCAAACAGGGTTTGGGAACGAGCAGTACTTC.

In its sample, this clonotype was seen many times. This chain joins TRBV7-8 and TRBJ1-5, with D possibly TRBD1 on 6 matching bases. The CDR3 extends over 17 amino acids. Germline values: CDR1 SGHVS, CDR2 FQNEAQ. Trimming removed 5 bases from V and 1 base from J, with 18 bases in between. The CDR3 protein is CASSRGRGADSNQPQHF. DNA of the CDR3: TGTGCCAGCAGCCGGGGAAGGGGGGCTGACAGCAATCAGCCCCAGCATTTT.

This clonotype was observed many times. In DNA, the CDR3 is TGCGCCAGCAGCCAAAGATACCCGGGACAGGGGGCGATCGGGGAGCTGTTTTTT. This encodes CASSQRYPGQGAIGELFF. The V gene is TRBV5-1, the J gene TRBJ2-2; TRBD1 agrees at 12 bases. J gave up 7 bases and V 4 bases, and 14 bases lay outside the gene matches. This CDR3 comprises 18 residues. The germline V gene encodes CDR1 SGHRS and CDR2 YFSETQ.

This clonotype appeared many times. The chain employs TRBV11-2 and TRBJ2-7; 14 bases match TRBD2. Germline CDR1 is SGHAT and CDR2 is FQNNGV. The CDR3 contains 20 residues. The V segment lost 7 bases and the J segment 1 base; nucleotides outside the gene matches: 18. The CDR3 loop reads CASTTRLAGGPSLRSYEQYF. CDR3 DNA sequence: TGTGCCAGCACCACAAGACTAGCGGGAGGGCCGAGCCTTCGTTCCTACGAGCAGTACTTC. The variable domain in full, with the rest retrieved from reference TRBV11-2 and TRBJ2-7, is EAGVAQSPRYKIIEKRQSVAFWCNPISGHATLYWYQQILGQGPKLLIQFQNNGVVDDSQLPKDRFSAERLKGVDSTLKIQPAKLEDSAVYLCASTTRLAGGPSLRSYEQYFGPGTRLTVT.

At least ten counts were recorded for this clonotype. The genes are TRBV7-3 and TRBJ2-3; 8 bases map to TRBD2. CDR1 and CDR2 (germline): SGHTA, FQGTGA. V trimming: 4 bases; J trimming: 1 base; junction bases outside the gene matches: 4. The CDR3 has 15 residues. This chain's CDR3 is CASSSSGHGTDTQYF. CDR3 nucleotides: TGTGCCAGCAGCTCTAGCGGGCACGGCACAGATACGCAGTATTTT.